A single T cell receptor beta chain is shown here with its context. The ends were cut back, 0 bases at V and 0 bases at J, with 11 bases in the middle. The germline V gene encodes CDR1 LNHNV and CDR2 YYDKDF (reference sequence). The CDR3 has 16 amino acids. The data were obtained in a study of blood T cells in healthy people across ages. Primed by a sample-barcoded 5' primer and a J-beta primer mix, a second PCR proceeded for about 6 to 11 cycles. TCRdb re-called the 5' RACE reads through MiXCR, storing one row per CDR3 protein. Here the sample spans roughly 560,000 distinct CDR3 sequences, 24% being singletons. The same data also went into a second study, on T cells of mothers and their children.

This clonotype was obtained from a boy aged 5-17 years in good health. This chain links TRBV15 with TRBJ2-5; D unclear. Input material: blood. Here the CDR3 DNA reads TGTGCCACCAGCAGAGACCTTGGTGGCTACCAAGAGACCCAGTACTTC. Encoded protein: CATSRDLGGYQETQYF.